This record concerns one TCR beta chain sequence. Its specificity is unknown. Trimming took off 3 bases at V and 2 bases at J, with 11 bases between the two ends. CDR3 length equals 14 residues. CDR1 and CDR2 (germline): SGHTA, FQGNSA. The data stem from a study of vaccination effects on CD4 cells after COVID-19. Overall study findings and caveats: Convalescent patients were few in the study, and early post-infection timepoints were absent.

ViraFEST assay sequencing came after antigen-specific CD4+ T cells were expanded with viral peptide pools. The culture ran for 10 days before CD4+ T cells were isolated. TCRdb keeps only in-frame clones here, not all; method: immunoSEQ multiplex PCR. In the table there are tens of thousands of clones, around 70% of which are singletons. The material sequenced was CD4+ T cells from PBMCs cultured with HCoV-229E spike peptides, taken before COVID-19 vaccination. The rearrangement links TRBV7-2 to TRBJ2-7; unclear D gene. This TCR came from a human donor who received a COVID-19 vaccine. DNA of the CDR3: TGTGCCAGCAGCTTGATTTACAGTACCTACGAGCAGTACTTC. It codes for CASSLIYSTYEQYF.